This TCR beta chain was found in a study of OX40 agonist ivuxolimab in advanced cancers. This clone was seen just once. The CDR3 is 13 amino acids. Germline lookup yields CDR1 SGHDT and CDR2 YYEEEE. V lost 0 bases and J lost 4, with 5 bases in between. Sequencing used immunoSEQ multiplex PCR; TCRdb keeps in-frame clones, though not all of them. The sample includes roughly 45,000 clones, roughly 77% seen only once; the top ten take around 7.9%. The sample was CD4+ or CD8+ T cells sorted from blood, taken in a trial of the OX40 agonist ivuxolimab. The source is an adult with an advanced solid tumor such as melanoma, head and neck, liver or kidney cancer. The chain is built from TRBV5-6 and TRBJ2-4; D remains ambiguous. The CDR3 loop reads CASSLAQKNIQYF. The DNA of the CDR3 is TGTGCCAGCAGCTTGGCCCAGAAAAACATTCAGTACTTC.